The clone carrying this TCR beta chain came up many times. This entry belongs to a study of T cell repertoires in cytomegalovirus infection. In the study overall: In public TCR beta signatures, there were indications of both CMV infection and matching HLA type.

This CDR3 comprises 17 residues. The germline V gene encodes CDR1 MNHEY and CDR2 SMNVEV (reference sequence). The J segment lost 2 bases and the V segment lost 2 bases, leaving 6 bases of the junction unmatched. Each CDR3 protein gets one entry after TCRdb re-called the reads with MiXCR. Among hundreds of thousands of distinct CDR3 sequences listed, 22% were seen once. Source material: CD8+ T cells from PBMCs. The chain recombines TRBV27 with TRBJ2-1; the match to TRBD2 covers 10 bases. The clonotype originates from a human donor in good health (CMV status not recorded). Some clones in this sample may be carry-over from other donors' samples. CDR3 amino acids: CASSLHQSGGAYNEQFF. The CDR3 DNA is TGTGCCAGCAGTTTACATCAAAGCGGGGGGGCCTACAATGAGCAGTTCTTC.